The entry below gives a single TCR beta chain sequence along with its context. The specificity of this receptor is unknown. No base-level quality is on record; no much larger clone is a single base apart. Libraries came from the immunoSEQ multiplex PCR assay. Imported from immuneACCESS, the table was reduced by TCRdb to in-frame sequences with V and J called. These copies leave out some clones; in studies compared against another copy, an unresolved V gene accounts for under half, and the cause of the remainder is not known. For this sample the table gives around 170,000 clones, of which 70% to 90% were detected only once. The ten largest clones represent under 5% of the sample. The V and J ends are trimmed by 5 bases and 2 bases, leaving 9 bases between them. From cysteine to phenylalanine, the CDR3 is 13 amino acids long. Just the 39-base CDR3 DNA is kept, in frame starting at base 1. For CDR1 and CDR2, the germline V gene (reference sequence) lists MNHNY and SVGAGI.

The source of the sample is a study of control samples from healthy donors and cancer patients (dated by TCRdb to about 2020). The sequence was obtained from a young woman in good health. This receptor chain uses TRBV6-6 and TRBJ2-5; no D gene call is confident. The sequencing sample was made of blood. For the CDR3, the sequence is CASSPPAQETQYF. The nucleotide sequence is TGTGCCAGCAGTCCGCCGGCACAAGAGACCCAGTACTTC.